This is a list of T cell receptor beta chains from one sample in a study of cytomegalovirus exposure and HLA in healthy donors. Sequenced by immunoSEQ multiplex PCR; TCRdb stores in-frame clones only, minus some. This table has more than 150,000 clones, more than 65% appearing once. Material: PBMCs. Receptor source: a girl aged 2-10 years in good health and CMV-seropositive. Each CDR3 is given without its conserved first and last residue. D genes are given only for firm matches. The listing skips clone size in some rows; elsewhere it reads once, few, many or a size class.

abundance	v_gene	len	d_gene	CDR3aa
.	TRBV2	13	.	ATGVGEGANYGYT
.	TRBV5-4	12	.	ASSPHPGSGELF
.	TRBV11-2	14	TRBD2	ASSPSLSGVSYEQY
few	TRBV6-4	12	TRBD1	ASSQTGFSTEAF
.	TRBV15	10	.	ATSSRQAGYT
once	TRBV9	14	TRBD2	ASSVGLAGGFNEQF
.	TRBV28	10	TRBD1	ASSQETGGAF
.	TRBV7-7	12	.	ASSLEQGSYEQY
.	TRBV5-4	14	TRBD2	ASSLRASGSIDKQF
.	TRBV10-3	10	.	AARGLSYGYT
.	TRBV2	14	.	ASWPTGFSYNSPLH
.	TRBV7-7	11	.	ASSLDLNTEAF
.	TRBV18	12	.	ASSPGRGGTEAF
.	TRBV5-1	13	TRBD1	ASSEGTGIQNGYT
.	TRBV11-3	13	TRBD2	ASSSVTGGRDTQY
.	TRBV30	11	TRBD2	AWSVRTAGGQF
.	TRBV5-1	13	TRBD2	ASSLIAGEQETQY
.	TRBV2	9	.	ASSEAQVLF
.	TRBV9	12	TRBD2	ASNLAGLQETQY
.	TRBV19	11	.	ASSTGDNSPLH
.	TRBV4-1	13	TRBD1	ASSPSVGGHQPQH
.	TRBV2	15	.	ASSEIPSRIHNSPLH
once	TRBV15	13	.	ATSAGASSYNEQF
.	TRBV10-2	11	.	ASDPGYNQPQH
.	TRBV4-2	15	.	ASSQEWRAGHYNEQF
.	TRBV5-1	13	.	ASSSLDGQKNIQY
once	TRBV6-1	14	.	ASSEPDRPSYRPQH
once	TRBV27	14	TRBD2	ASSPMGLAGGYEQY
.	TRBV10-3	16	TRBD2	AISGSNPRGVTYNEQF